These 19 T cell receptor beta chains share one sample of origin, sequenced in a study of T and B cells in COVID-19 patients (TCRdb year 2020). TCRdb shows the sequencer as Illumina MiSeq. Multiplex PCR with BIOMED2 TRB-A/B primer pools was used to amplify the TRB rearrangements. The raw public reads went through TCRdb reprocessing: fastp at Q25, MiXCR clone calling, in-frame beta chains kept. Entries are consolidated by CDR3 protein sequence, retaining the most common genes and DNA. This sample has more than 20,000 distinct CDR3 sequences in its table, and about 30% of those were observed once. The top ten clonotypes cover 1.5% to 2% of the sample. Genomic DNA extracted from blood was used in amounts of roughly 250-500 ng for amplification of TRB repertoires. Sequenced: blood. The receptor source for this set is a human donor who had recovered from COVID-19.

This clonotype was seen more than once but under ten times. The CDR3: CASSYSGTTRAANEKLFF. The CDR3 bases are TGTGCCAGCAGTTACTCCGGGACGACGAGGGCGGCTAATGAAAAACTGTTTTTT. The rearrangement links TRBV6-2 or TRBV6-3 to TRBJ1-4, with D perhaps matching TRBD1 (5 bases). From germline, CDR1 is MNHEY and CDR2 SVGEGT. The V end lost 0 bases, the J end lost 3 bases, and 17 bases lay between the germline ends. The CDR3 sequence is 18 residues long.

This chain uses TRBV6-1 with TRBJ1-6; 7 nucleotides agree with TRBD1. The germline V gene has CDR1 MNHNS and CDR2 SASEGT. The CDR3 has 14 residues. J lost 7 bases, V lost 10 bases, and 10 bases had no gene match. In DNA form, the CDR3 reads TGTGCCACTGCGACAGGGTGGACAAATTCACCCCTCCACTTT. It codes for CATATGWTNSPLHF.

The table lists this clonotype with a few counts. The V and J genes are TRBV6-5 and TRBJ1-6; no definite D call. Germline V gives CDR1 MNHEY, CDR2 SVGAGI. V was cut by 6 bases and J by 0 bases, with 6 bases left in between. The CDR3 runs to 14 residues. CDR3 residues: CASSRSSYNSPLHF. As DNA, the CDR3 is TGTGCCAGCAGCCGGAGCTCCTATAATTCACCCCTCCACTTT.

The chain has TRBV11-2 and TRBJ2-5; no clear D gene. This CDR3 comprises 13 residues. The V end was cut by 7 bases, the J end by 0 bases, with 9 bases between. Germline-derived CDR1 and CDR2 are SGHAT and FQNNGV. CDR3 region: CASTRRYQETQYF. As DNA, the CDR3 is TGTGCCAGCACGCGTAGATACCAAGAGACCCAGTACTTC.

This sequence joins TRBV20-1 and TRBJ2-2; D call uncertain. Germline CDR1 and CDR2: DFQATT and SNEGSKA (reference sequence). V was pared by 0 bases and J by 1 base, with 9 bases between. This CDR3 has 15 residues. CDR3 residues: CSARDLSGNTGELFF. The CDR3 DNA reads as TGCAGTGCTAGAGATCTCTCGGGGAACACCGGGGAGCTGTTTTTT.

This clonotype was counted a single time. A much larger clone is a single base away; this may be a read error. The V and J genes are TRBV7-6 and TRBJ2-5; 9 nucleotides agree with TRBD2. Germline V gene data show CDR1 as SGHVS and CDR2 as FNYEAQ. The CDR3 loop spans 19 amino acids. J gave up 4 bases and V 1 base, and 16 bases lay outside the gene matches. This CDR3 is CASSLVRPSGVPSRETQYF. The CDR3 DNA follows: TGTGCCAGCAGCTTAGTAAGGCCTAGCGGGGTTCCAAGTAGAGAGACCCAGTACTTC.

This clonotype was counted between two and nine times. J is TRBJ1-2 and V is TRBV19, with 8 positions matching TRBD1. This CDR3 spans 17 amino acids. Germline CDR1 LNHDA, CDR2 SQIVND (reference sequence). V dropped 0 bases and J dropped 5; count of bases not matched to a gene: 11. The CDR3 region has the DNA TGTGCCAGTAGTATAGATCTTGAGACAGGGGTCCTTTATGGCTACACCTTC. Protein product: CASSIDLETGVLYGYTF.

This clonotype was counted at least ten times. The chain carries TRBV19 and TRBJ1-3, with 9 positions matching TRBD1. CDR3 length: 15 amino acids. The V gene end was trimmed by 3 bases and the J gene end by 3 bases; junction bases not matched to a gene: 3. The germline V gene encodes CDR1 LNHDA and CDR2 SQIVND (reference sequence). The CDR3, as DNA: TGTGCCAGTAGTATGGAGGACAGGGGTGGAAACACCATATATTTT. Encoded protein: CASSMEDRGGNTIYF.

This clonotype was counted a single time. Sequence at one end of the junction differs from germline and may be a read error. The chain's CDR3 is CASSQDHDDTGELFF. The CDR3 DNA follows: TGCGCCAGCAGCCAAGATCATGACGACACCGGGGAGCTGTTTTTT. The chain recombines TRBV4-2 with TRBJ2-2; D unclear. Germline loops: CDR1 LGHNA, CDR2 YNFKEQ. The CDR3 has 15 amino acids.

The chain carries TRBV7-6 and TRBJ2-1; 8 bases fit TRBD1. Germline V CDR1 and CDR2: SGHVS, FNYEAQ. CDR3 length: 17 residues. After removal of 5 bases from V and 0 bases from J, the junction contained 9 bases not matched to a gene. The DNA for the CDR3 is TGTGCCAGCAGCCCCCCCAGGGGGCTGAGCTCCTACAATGAGCAGTTCTTC. It specifies CASSPPRGLSSYNEQFF.

V usage is TRBV18 and J usage is TRBJ2-5, with D possibly being TRBD1 or TRBD2 (5 bases each). Per the germline V gene, CDR1 is KGHSH and CDR2 is LQKENI. CDR3 length equals 15 residues. V shed 6 bases and J shed 2 bases, with 16 bases lying between them. DNA for the CDR3: TGTGCCAGCTCCCTACTTCGGGGCCAGCAAGAGACCCAGTACTTC. Its protein product is CASSLLRGQQETQYF.

This sequence joins TRBV7-9 and TRBJ2-1; D is uncertain. Trimming left V 1 base short and J 6 bases short, with 4 bases between. CDR1 is SEHNR, CDR2 FQNEAQ, per germline (reference sequence). This CDR3 has 12 amino acids. The CDR3 nucleotides are TGTGCCAGCAGCTTAGACTCCAATGAGCAGTTCTTC. Amino acids: CASSLDSNEQFF.

This clonotype was recorded a few times. This chain connects TRBV18 to TRBJ2-2; no clear D. The germline CDR1 and CDR2 sequences are KGHSH and LQKENI. The CDR3 loop spans 14 amino acids. The V end lost 8 bases, the J end lost 3 bases, and 13 bases lay between the germline ends. CDR3 DNA: TGTGCCAGCAGCTTAGATCGGGACACCGGGGAGCTGTTTTTT. Protein: CASSLDRDTGELFF.

The CDR3 DNA is TGTGCCAGCAGTTACTCGTCTGACAATCAGCCCCAGCATTTT. Its translation: CASSYSSDNQPQHF. V usage is TRBV6-6 and J usage is TRBJ1-5; D gene ambiguous. Per the germline V gene, CDR1 is MNHNY and CDR2 is SVGAGI (reference sequence). Trimming cost V 0 bases and J 3 bases, with 6 bases left between them. The CDR3 totals 14 residues.

V usage is TRBV11-1 and J usage is TRBJ2-1; D perhaps matches TRBD1 (7 bases). The CDR3 sequence is 16 residues long. V gave up 5 bases and J gave up 4 bases, with 18 bases separating them. Germline CDR1 and CDR2: SGHAT and FQDESV (reference sequence). CDR3 region: CASSVSGGRIYNEQFF. The DNA for the CDR3 is TGTGCCAGCAGCGTGTCAGGGGGGCGGATTTACAATGAGCAGTTCTTC.

The chain uses TRBV28 and TRBJ2-3; TRBD2 matches 10 bases. V shed 2 bases, J shed 4 bases, and the junction held 6 bases outside the gene matches. CDR3 size: 16 residues. CDR1 and CDR2 from the germline V gene are MDHEN and SYDVKM. This CDR3 is CASSLSSGRAADTQYF. Here the CDR3 DNA reads TGTGCCAGCAGTTTAAGCAGCGGGAGGGCGGCAGATACGCAGTATTTT.

This sequence joins TRBV6-2 or TRBV6-3 and TRBJ1-1; D is uncertain. Germline V gene lookup returns CDR1 MNHEY and CDR2 SVGEGT. The CDR3 sequence is 14 residues long. Trimming left V 6 bases short and J 5 bases short, with 16 bases between. CDR3: CASSPGGGWTEAFF. As DNA, the CDR3 is TGTGCCAGCAGCCCTGGTGGAGGGTGGACTGAAGCTTTCTTT.

This clonotype has only a few counts. The chain recombines TRBV18 with TRBJ2-5; D is perhaps TRBD1 or TRBD2 (5 bases each). The CDR3 consists of 14 residues. The V gene lost 2 bases and the J gene lost 2 bases, with 9 bases spanning the gap. From germline, CDR1 is KGHSH and CDR2 LQKENI. DNA for the CDR3: TGTGCCAGCTCACCAGGGTGGGGGCAAGAGACCCAGTACTTC. Protein product: CASSPGWGQETQYF.

This sequence joins TRBV10-3 and TRBJ2-1, with 7 bases identical to TRBD2. V lost 3 bases to trimming and J lost 5 bases; unmatched junction nucleotides: 7. CDR1 ENHRY and CDR2 SYGVKD come from the germline V gene. The CDR3 runs to 15 residues. The CDR3 region is CAISEAGSNDNEQFF. CDR3 bases: TGTGCCATCAGTGAAGCGGGATCTAATGACAATGAGCAGTTCTTC.